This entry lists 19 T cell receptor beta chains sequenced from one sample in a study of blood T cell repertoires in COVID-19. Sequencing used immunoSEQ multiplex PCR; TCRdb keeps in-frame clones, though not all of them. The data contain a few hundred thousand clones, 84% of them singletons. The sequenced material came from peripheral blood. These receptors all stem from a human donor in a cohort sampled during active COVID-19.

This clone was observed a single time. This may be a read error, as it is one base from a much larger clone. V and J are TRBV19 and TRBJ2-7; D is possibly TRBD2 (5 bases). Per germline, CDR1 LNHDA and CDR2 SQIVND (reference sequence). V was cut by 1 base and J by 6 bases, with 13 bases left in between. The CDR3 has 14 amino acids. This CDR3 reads CASSIGFRGREQYF. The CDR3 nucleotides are TGTGCCAGTAGTATAGGGTTCCGGGGTCGCGAGCAGTACTTC.

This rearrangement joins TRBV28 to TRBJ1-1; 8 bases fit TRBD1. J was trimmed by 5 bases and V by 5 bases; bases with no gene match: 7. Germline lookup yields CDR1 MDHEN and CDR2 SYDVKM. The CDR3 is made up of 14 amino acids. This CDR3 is CASSTTGAPTEAFF. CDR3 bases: TGTGCCAGCAGTACGACAGGGGCTCCTACTGAAGCTTTCTTT.

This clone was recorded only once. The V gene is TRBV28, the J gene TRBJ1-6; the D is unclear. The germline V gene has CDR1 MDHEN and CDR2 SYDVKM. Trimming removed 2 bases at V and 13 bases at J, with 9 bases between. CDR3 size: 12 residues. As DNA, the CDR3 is TGTGCCAGCAGTTTACGAGGACTGCCCCTCCACTTT. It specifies CASSLRGLPLHF.

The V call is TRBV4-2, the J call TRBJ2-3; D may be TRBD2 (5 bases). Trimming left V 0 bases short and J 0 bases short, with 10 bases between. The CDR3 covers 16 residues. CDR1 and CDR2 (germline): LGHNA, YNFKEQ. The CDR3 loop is CASSQDYGLSTDTQYF. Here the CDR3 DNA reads TGTGCCAGCAGCCAAGATTACGGACTTAGCACAGATACGCAGTATTTT.

This CDR3 reads CASSYSAGVRETQYF. DNA for the CDR3: TGTGCCAGCAGTTACTCTGCGGGGGTACGGGAGACCCAGTACTTC. This chain links TRBV6-5 with TRBJ2-5; 7 nucleotides match TRBD2. Germline V lookup: CDR1 MNHEY, CDR2 SVGAGI. The length of the CDR3 is 15 residues. Trimming took 0 bases from V and 5 from J; bases not matched to a gene: 6.

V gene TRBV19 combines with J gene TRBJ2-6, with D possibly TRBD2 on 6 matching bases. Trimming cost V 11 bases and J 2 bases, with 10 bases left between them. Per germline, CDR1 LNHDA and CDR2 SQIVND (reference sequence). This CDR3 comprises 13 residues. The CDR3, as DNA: TGTGCCGGAGGGAGTACTGGGGCCAACGTCCTGACTTTC. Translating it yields CAGGSTGANVLTF.

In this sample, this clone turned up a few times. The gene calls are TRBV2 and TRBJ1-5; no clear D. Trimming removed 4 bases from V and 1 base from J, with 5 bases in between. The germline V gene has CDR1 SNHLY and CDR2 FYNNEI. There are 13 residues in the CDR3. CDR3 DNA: TGTGCCAGCAGTGCCAGGAGCAATCAGCCCCAGCATTTT. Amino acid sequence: CASSARSNQPQHF.

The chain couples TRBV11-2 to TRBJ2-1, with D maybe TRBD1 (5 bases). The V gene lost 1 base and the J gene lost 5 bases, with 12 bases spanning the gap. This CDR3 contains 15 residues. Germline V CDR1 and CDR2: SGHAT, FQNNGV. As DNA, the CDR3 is TGTGCCAGCAGCTTAGGTAGCCCACAGGACAATGAGCAGTTCTTC. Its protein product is CASSLGSPQDNEQFF.

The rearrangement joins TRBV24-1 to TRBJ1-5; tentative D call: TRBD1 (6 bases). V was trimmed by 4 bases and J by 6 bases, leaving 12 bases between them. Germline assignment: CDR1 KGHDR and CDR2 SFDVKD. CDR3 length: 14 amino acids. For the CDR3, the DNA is TGTGCCACCAGTGAGACAGGTTTGTTTCAGCCCCAGCATTTT. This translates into CATSETGLFQPQHF.

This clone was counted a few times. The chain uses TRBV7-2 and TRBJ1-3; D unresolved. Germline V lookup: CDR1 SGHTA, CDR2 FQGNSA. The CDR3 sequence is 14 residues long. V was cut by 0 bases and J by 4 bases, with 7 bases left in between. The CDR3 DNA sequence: TGTGCCAGCAGCTTAGCAGCGGGGGGAAACACCATATATTTT. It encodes CASSLAAGGNTIYF.

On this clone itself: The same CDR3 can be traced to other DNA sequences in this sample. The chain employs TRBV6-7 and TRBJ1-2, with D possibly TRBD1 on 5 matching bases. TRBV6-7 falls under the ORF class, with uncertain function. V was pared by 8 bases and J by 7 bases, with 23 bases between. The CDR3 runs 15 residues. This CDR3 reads CASQVSGSSTCGYTF. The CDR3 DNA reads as TGTGCCAGCCAAGTCTCAGGGTCCTCAACGTGTGGCTACACCTTC.

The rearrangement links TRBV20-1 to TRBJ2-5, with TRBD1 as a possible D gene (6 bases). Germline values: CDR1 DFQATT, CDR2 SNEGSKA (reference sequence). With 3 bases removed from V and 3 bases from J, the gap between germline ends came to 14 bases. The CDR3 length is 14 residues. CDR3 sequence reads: CSASYRVLEETQYF. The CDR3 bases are TGCAGTGCTAGTTACAGGGTCCTAGAAGAGACCCAGTACTTC.

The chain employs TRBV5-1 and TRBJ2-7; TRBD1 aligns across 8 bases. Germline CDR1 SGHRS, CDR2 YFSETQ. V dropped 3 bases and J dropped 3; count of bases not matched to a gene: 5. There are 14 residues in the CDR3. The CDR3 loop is CASSSNTGGYEQYF. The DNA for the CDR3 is TGCGCCAGCAGCTCCAATACAGGGGGCTACGAGCAGTACTTC. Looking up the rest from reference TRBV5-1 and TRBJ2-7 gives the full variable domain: KAGVTQTPRYLIKTRGQQVTLSCSPISGHRSVSWYQQTPGQGLQFLFEYFSETQRNKGNFPGRFSGRQFSNSRSEMNVSTLELGDSALYLCASSSNTGGYEQYFGPGTRLTVT.

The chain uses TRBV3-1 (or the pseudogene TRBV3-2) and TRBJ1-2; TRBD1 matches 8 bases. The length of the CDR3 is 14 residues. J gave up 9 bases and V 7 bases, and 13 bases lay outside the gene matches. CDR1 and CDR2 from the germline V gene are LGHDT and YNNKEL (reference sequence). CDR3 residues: CASNPSGQGVRYTF. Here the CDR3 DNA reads TGTGCCAGCAACCCTTCAGGACAGGGTGTGCGCTACACCTTC.

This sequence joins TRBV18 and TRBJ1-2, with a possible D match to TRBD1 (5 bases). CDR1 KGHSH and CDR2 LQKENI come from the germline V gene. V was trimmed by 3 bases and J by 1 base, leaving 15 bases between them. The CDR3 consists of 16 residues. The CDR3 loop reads CASSPTLQDINYGYTF. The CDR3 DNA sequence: TGTGCCAGCTCACCTACCTTACAGGACATTAACTATGGCTACACCTTC.

CDR3 coding DNA: TGTGCCAGCAGCCCGACGGGACAGGAGCAGTTCTTC. It is translated as CASSPTGQEQFF. The J gene is TRBJ2-1, the V gene TRBV9, with 7 bases fitting TRBD1. From germline, CDR1 is SGDLS and CDR2 YYNGEE. V shed 4 bases, J shed 10 bases, and the junction held 5 bases outside the gene matches. The CDR3 covers 12 residues.

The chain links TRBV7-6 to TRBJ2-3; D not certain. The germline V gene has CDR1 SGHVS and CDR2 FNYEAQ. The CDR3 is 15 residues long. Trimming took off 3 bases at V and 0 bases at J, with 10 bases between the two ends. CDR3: CASSFPYKSTDTQYF. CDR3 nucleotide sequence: TGTGCCAGCAGCTTCCCTTACAAAAGCACAGATACGCAGTATTTT.

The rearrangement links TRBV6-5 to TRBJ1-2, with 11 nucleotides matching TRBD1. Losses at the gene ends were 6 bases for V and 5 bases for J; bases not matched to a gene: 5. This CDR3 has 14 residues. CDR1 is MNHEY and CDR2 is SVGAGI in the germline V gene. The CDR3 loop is CASRGTGGRYGYTF. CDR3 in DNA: TGTGCCAGCAGGGGGACAGGGGGTCGTTATGGCTACACCTTC.

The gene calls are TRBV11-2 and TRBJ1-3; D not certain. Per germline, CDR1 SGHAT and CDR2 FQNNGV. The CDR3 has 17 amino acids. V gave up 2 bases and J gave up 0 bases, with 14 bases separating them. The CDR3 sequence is CASSLMSGSSSGNTIYF. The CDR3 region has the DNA TGTGCCAGCAGCTTAATGTCAGGAAGCAGCTCTGGAAACACCATATATTTT.